A single sample is the source of the 10 T cell receptor beta chains below, sequenced in a study of technical replicates of blood from several donors. Sequencing used immunoSEQ multiplex PCR; TCRdb keeps in-frame clones, though not all of them. The table shows almost 90,000 clones, with 94% occurring only once. Sequenced material: T cells isolated from PBMCs. These receptors were collected from a human donor in good health.

The chain has TRBV10-1 and TRBJ2-3, with TRBD2 matching over 12 bases. This CDR3 is built from 18 residues. The germline V gene encodes CDR1 WNHNN and CDR2 SYGVQD (reference sequence). V was clipped by 4 bases and J by 1 base; unmatched bases: 9. The CDR3 is CASSAAGLAGLRTDTQYF. The CDR3 nucleotides are TGCGCCAGCAGTGCAGCCGGACTAGCGGGACTCCGCACAGATACGCAGTATTTT.

The genes are TRBV27 and TRBJ2-1; 7 bases are shared with TRBD1. CDR3 length equals 17 residues. V trimming: 2 bases; J trimming: 4 bases; junction bases outside the gene matches: 11. Germline V gene data show CDR1 as MNHEY and CDR2 as SMNVEV (reference sequence). CDR3 region: CASSLPYGTVWYNEQFF. CDR3 nucleotides: TGTGCCAGCAGTTTACCTTACGGGACAGTGTGGTACAATGAGCAGTTCTTC.

The chain couples TRBV14 to TRBJ2-2; D remains unclear. Germline V lookup: CDR1 SGHDN, CDR2 FVKESK. Deletions cut 5 bases from V and 4 bases from J, with 20 bases between. This CDR3 has 17 residues. CDR3 sequence: CASSVARGPAGTGELFF. DNA of the CDR3: TGTGCCAGCAGCGTAGCCCGAGGTCCTGCTGGCACCGGGGAGCTGTTTTTT.

The chain recombines TRBV6-5 with TRBJ2-1, with a possible D match to TRBD1 (5 bases). The CDR3 is 12 residues long. V gave up 8 bases and J gave up 4 bases, with 9 bases separating them. The germline V gene has CDR1 MNHEY and CDR2 SVGAGI. CDR3 in amino acids: CASATVYNEQFF. The CDR3 DNA follows: TGTGCCAGCGCGACAGTTTACAATGAGCAGTTCTTC.

This chain uses TRBV28 with TRBJ2-2; D is unresolved. V lost 2 bases to trimming and J lost 4 bases, with 14 bases between them. Germline loops: CDR1 MDHEN, CDR2 SYDVKM. This CDR3 comprises 16 residues. CDR3 region: CASSLNPTMATGELFF. The CDR3 bases are TGTGCCAGCAGTTTAAATCCCACCATGGCCACCGGGGAGCTGTTTTTT.

The chain has TRBV28 and TRBJ2-1, with D perhaps matching TRBD1 (6 bases). This CDR3 comprises 14 residues. CDR1 MDHEN and CDR2 SYDVKM come from the germline V gene. V was clipped by 4 bases and J by 3 bases, with 10 bases between them. The CDR3, as DNA: TGTGCCAGCAGTTCACAGGGAATCTACAATGAGCAGTTCTTC. It encodes CASSSQGIYNEQFF.

Comment on this clone: Germline and junction disagree at one end, which may indicate a read error. The V and J genes are TRBV10-3 and TRBJ2-1; weak D call: TRBD2 (5 bases). CDR3 length equals 15 residues. Germline loops: CDR1 ENHRY, CDR2 SYGVKD. The CDR3 nucleotides read TGCGCCGCGGGCCGACTGACCTCATCCTACAATGAGCAGTTCTTC. It translates to CAAGRLTSSYNEQFF.

The chain joins TRBV7-6 to TRBJ1-1; the match to TRBD1 covers 7 bases. There are 16 residues in the CDR3. V shed 1 base, J shed 4 bases, and the junction held 9 bases outside the gene matches. Germline V CDR1 and CDR2: SGHVS, FNYEAQ. CDR3 amino acids: CASSLGLNSGGTEAFF. The CDR3 DNA is TGTGCCAGCAGCTTAGGGCTTAACTCAGGGGGCACTGAAGCTTTCTTT.

J is TRBJ1-3 and V is TRBV6-6, with D possibly TRBD1 on 5 matching bases. The V and J ends lost 2 bases and 0 bases respectively, with 11 bases between them. The CDR3 totals 16 residues. The germline V gene encodes CDR1 MNHNY and CDR2 SVGAGI (reference sequence). CDR3 in DNA: TGTGCCAGCAGTTACGTGGGGCGTATCTCTGGAAACACCATATATTTT. Translated: CASSYVGRISGNTIYF.

The chain has TRBV9 and TRBJ2-1; D not certain. CDR1 and CDR2 from the germline V gene are SGDLS and YYNGEE. Trimming took 1 base from V and 6 from J, leaving 5 bases between them. This CDR3 is built from 12 residues. CDR3 in DNA: TGTGCCAGCAGCGTATCCAGCAATGAGCAGTTCTTC. This translates into CASSVSSNEQFF.